Listed below are T cell receptor beta chains from one sample, sequenced in a study of blood T cells in healthy people across ages. TCRdb ran MiXCR on the 5' RACE reads and lists one entry per CDR3 protein. The data show about 1,400,000 distinct CDR3 sequences, about 43% seen once. The specimen was blood. These receptors were taken from a woman under 30 in good health. The conserved cysteine and the conserved F or W are not part of the CDR3 here. Clone size is stated in some rows and not others, as once, few, many or a class when expanded.

>.|TRBV20-1|TRBJ2-5
SVRPSSGGQTQY
>few|TRBV20-1|.
SARPLAGGLQETQF
>few|TRBV20-1|TRBJ2-3
SAQWLADSSTDTQY
>.|TRBV20-1|.
SASEVRGAIGEQY
>.|TRBV11-1|TRBJ2-1
ASSLTADPREYLNEQF
>few|TRBV11-1|TRBJ1-2
ASSLVGGTNYGYT
>few|TRBV20-1|TRBJ2-1
SARTGGASYNEQF
>few|TRBV6-1|TRBJ1-4
ASNPTGNEKLF
>few|TRBV30|TRBJ1-1
ACQGRGNLEAF
>.|TRBV5-6|TRBJ2-5
ASSLGLASWETQY
>few|TRBV30|TRBJ2-4
AWSGIMEGLAKNIQY
>.|TRBV12-3/TRBV12-4|TRBJ2-1
ASSAAGGHNEQF
>few|TRBV20-1|TRBJ2-7
SASSLGLAGRTYEQY
>.|TRBV6-2/TRBV6-3|TRBJ2-3
ASRYSSSWDTQY
>.|TRBV7-9|TRBJ1-2
ASSPGQSPYGYT
>.|TRBV5-1|TRBJ2-5
ASSLAPGGTETQY
>.|TRBV10-3|TRBJ2-7
ATGLAGAEQY
>.|TRBV4-1|TRBJ2-5
ASSPQGRDRVKTQY
>.|TRBV5-1|TRBJ2-7
ASSKGLAGYEQY
>.|TRBV15|TRBJ2-4
ATSRDGDSNKNIQY
>few|TRBV5-1|TRBJ2-7
ASSLGTSHYEQY
>few|TRBV20-1|TRBJ2-7
SADIQGAYEQY
>few|TRBV6-5|TRBJ2-1
ASSTSGGPSYNEQF
>.|TRBV9|TRBJ2-7
ASSGGGRQDSYEQY
>.|TRBV6-6|TRBJ1-2
ASSEGVKPNYGYT
>.|TRBV12-3/TRBV12-4|TRBJ1-2
ASSSPGTALYGYT
>once|TRBV30|.
AWSRTVQETQY
>.|TRBV5-1|TRBJ1-1
ASTETGGYTEAF
>.|TRBV15|.
ATRKGGPSYEQY
>.|TRBV3-1|TRBJ2-1
ASSTPGTGNNEQF
>.|TRBV20-1|TRBJ2-7
SAFRAELYEQY
>few|TRBV20-1|TRBJ2-1
SAPRLADYNEQF
>.|TRBV24-1|TRBJ2-2
ATSDLGRGQGPTGELF
>.|TRBV5-1|TRBJ2-1
ASSRTSGLSYNEQF
>.|TRBV20-1|TRBJ2-5
SAREGGPKETQY
>.|TRBV20-1|TRBJ1-5
SARAGAGNQPQH
>few|TRBV4-1|TRBJ2-5
ASSPSGTGTPQETQY
>.|TRBV29-1|TRBJ2-7
SFLGRARETQY
>few|TRBV5-1|TRBJ1-6
ASSLDGQGALFRNSPLH
>.|TRBV10-3|.
AISPQPGLAEGGTQY
>.|TRBV27|TRBJ2-4
ASRGRGAREQY
>few|TRBV5-1|TRBJ1-1
ASSLDGARAEAF
>.|TRBV2|TRBJ1-5
ASRGGTLSNQPQH
>few|TRBV14|TRBJ2-1
ASSQVSAGGWNEQF
>many|TRBV7-2|TRBJ2-7
ASSLATSGRNYEQY
>.|TRBV10-3|TRBJ2-4
AISVGHQTYGQY
>.|TRBV6-5|TRBJ2-1
ASWAYNEQF
>.|TRBV7-2|TRBJ2-7
ASSSTGNPSYEQY
>.|TRBV10-3|TRBJ2-3
AIEGLLEGTDTQY
>.|TRBV15|.
ATSNLRDGYEQY
>.|TRBV6-5|.
ASSYSGRVHEQY
>.|TRBV6-6|TRBJ2-1
ASKEGGRARLDEQF
>.|TRBV7-9|TRBJ1-1
ASSLPDTPNTEAF
>.|TRBV4-1|TRBJ1-2
ASSKRTVIYGYT
>once|TRBV5-5|TRBJ2-1
ASSSRLAGVKKGSYNEQF
>few|TRBV29-1|TRBJ2-6
SIDDPGANVLT
>.|TRBV20-1|TRBJ2-1
SARDIAGGVGHEQF
>.|TRBV5-1|TRBJ2-3
ASSLGRPSTDTQY
>.|TRBV7-9|TRBJ1-3
ATPWGASGNTIY